Listed below are T cell receptor beta chains from one sample, sequenced in a study of blood T cells in healthy people across ages. One entry per CDR3 protein, called by TCRdb with MiXCR from the 5' RACE reads. The sample yields under 750,000 distinct CDR3 sequences, 40% to 50% seen once. The sample comprised blood. These receptor sequences come from a man of 80 years or more in good health. CDR3s include the opening cysteine and the closing phenylalanine or tryptophan. D genes are given only for firm matches. Some rows mark clone size as missing; the rest say once, few, many or name a class of expanded clone.

V gene	D gene	J gene	clone size	CDR3 length	CDR3 DNA	CDR3 protein
TRBV6-6	NA	TRBJ2-3	many	14	TGTGCCAGCGGCGGGGTTTCCGGCACAGATACGCAGTATTTT	CASGGVSGTDTQYF
TRBV6-6	TRBD2	TRBJ2-3	NA	12	TGTGCCAGCAGGGGGAGGGCAGATACGCAGTATTTT	CASRGRADTQYF
TRBV10-3	TRBD2	TRBJ2-3	few	13	TGTGCCGCACTAGCGGGGCACACAGATACGCAGTATTTT	CAALAGHTDTQYF
TRBV10-2	TRBD2	TRBJ2-7	NA	14	TGCGCCAGCAGAACTAGCGGGGGCGGCAATGAGCAGTACTTC	CASRTSGGGNEQYF
TRBV20-1	TRBD2	TRBJ2-3	NA	16	TGCAGTGCTAGAGATTTAGGTAGCGGGGCGGGAGATACGCAGTATTTT	CSARDLGSGAGDTQYF
TRBV7-2	TRBD1	TRBJ2-5	NA	14	TGTGCCAGCAGCTTGGGACAGGCTGAAGAGACCCAGTACTTC	CASSLGQAEETQYF
TRBV5-1	NA	TRBJ2-5	NA	13	TGCGCCAGCAGCCTGGGGACATTAGAGACCCAGTACTTC	CASSLGTLETQYF
TRBV2	NA	TRBJ2-7	NA	12	TGTGCCAGCTCGGAACAATTATTCGAGCAGTACTTC	CASSEQLFEQYF
TRBV25-1	NA	TRBJ2-1	NA	15	TGTGCCAGCAGTGTACCCCGGGGAGGCGACAATGAGCAGTTCTTC	CASSVPRGGDNEQFF
TRBV20-1	NA	TRBJ1-4	NA	15	TGCAGTGCAAATCGACGGCCAGGGGATAATGAAAAACTGTTTTTT	CSANRRPGDNEKLFF
TRBV9	TRBD2	TRBJ2-2	few	17	TGTGCCAGCAGCGTAGCCCCTAGCGGCCTTCACACCGGGGAGCTGTTTTTT	CASSVAPSGLHTGELFF
TRBV20-1	NA	TRBJ1-1	once	13	TGCAGTGCTGCAGGGGCTGGGGACACTGAAGCTTTCTTT	CSAAGAGDTEAFF
TRBV20-1	NA	TRBJ2-3	few	13	TGCAGTGCTAGAGACTCATCAACAGATACGCAGTATTTT	CSARDSSTDTQYF
TRBV12-3/TRBV12-4	NA	TRBJ1-6	NA	14	TGTGCCAGCGTCCCGGGGTTGGATTATGCACCCCTCCACTTT	CASVPGLDYAPLHF
TRBV20-1	NA	TRBJ1-2	NA	12	TGCAGTGCTCAGGCTTCTAACTATGGCTACACCTTC	CSAQASNYGYTF
TRBV7-2	NA	TRBJ2-7	NA	15	TGTGCCAGCAGCACACAAGCAGGGGTTCGGTACGAGCAGTACTTC	CASSTQAGVRYEQYF
TRBV9	TRBD2	TRBJ2-3	NA	16	TGTGTCAGCAGCGTCGGGGGGGCGCGATTCGGTGATACGCAGTATTTT	CVSSVGGARFGDTQYF
TRBV18	NA	TRBJ2-5	NA	15	TGTGCCAGCTCACCCGCGGAAGGGCGACGGGAGACCCAGTACTTC	CASSPAEGRRETQYF
TRBV21-1	NA	TRBJ2-5	NA	16	TGTGCCAGCAGCAGTAGCGAGAGGGGGTACCAAGAGACCCAGTACTTC	CASSSSERGYQETQYF
TRBV20-1	NA	TRBJ2-6	NA	17	TGCAGTGCTAGAGCGACGCACCTAAGCTCTGGGGCCAACGTCCTGACTTTC	CSARATHLSSGANVLTF
TRBV28	NA	TRBJ2-3	NA	14	TGTGCCAGCAGTCCAGACCAACCCACAGATACGCAGTATTTT	CASSPDQPTDTQYF
TRBV20-1	NA	TRBJ2-3	few	12	TGCAGTGCTAGAGACAACGGAGATACGCAGTATTTT	CSARDNGDTQYF
TRBV3-1	TRBD2	TRBJ2-1	few	15	TGTGCCAGCAGCCAAGCACTAGCGGGAGGGAGTGAGCAGTTCTTC	CASSQALAGGSEQFF
TRBV9	NA	TRBJ2-3	few	13	TGTGCCGGCTCGCGGGGGCCCACAGATACGCAGTATTTT	CAGSRGPTDTQYF
TRBV6-2/TRBV6-3	NA	TRBJ2-7	NA	14	TGTGCCAGCAGAGGACCCTGGGATTTCTACGAGCAGTACTTC	CASRGPWDFYEQYF
TRBV4-3	NA	TRBJ2-3	many	14	TGCGCCAGCAGCCAAGATAGAGGGACCGATACGCAGTATTTT	CASSQDRGTDTQYF
TRBV7-2	NA	TRBJ2-7	few	14	TGTGCCAGCAGCGCCGGGTTCACGGACTACGAGCAGTACTTC	CASSAGFTDYEQYF
TRBV12-3/TRBV12-4	NA	TRBJ2-5	few	15	TGTGCCAGCAGTTTAAATATCGGAGAGGGGGAGACCCAGTACTTC	CASSLNIGEGETQYF
TRBV6-6	NA	TRBJ1-4	few	12	TGTGCCAGTTGTGACACTGGGGAAAAACTGTTTTTT	CASCDTGEKLFF
TRBV2	TRBD2	TRBJ2-7	NA	16	TGTGCCAGCAGTGAAGCGGAGACTAGCGGGACCTACGAGCAGTACTTC	CASSEAETSGTYEQYF
TRBV7-2	NA	TRBJ2-7	NA	11	TGTGCCAGCAGCTTATGGAGCGAGCAGTACTTC	CASSLWSEQYF
TRBV14	NA	TRBJ2-1	few	16	TGTGCCAGCAGCCAAGTTCACAGGGGAGGTCTGAATGAGCAGTTCTTC	CASSQVHRGGLNEQFF
TRBV6-5	TRBD1	TRBJ1-6	NA	15	TGTGCCAGCAGTTACATCGACAGGGCTAATTCACCCCTCCACTTT	CASSYIDRANSPLHF
TRBV4-1	TRBD1	TRBJ2-7	NA	15	TGCGCCAGCAGCCTGACAGGCGCCCAGGGGGACGAGCAGTACTTC	CASSLTGAQGDEQYF
TRBV9	NA	TRBJ2-3	NA	15	TGTGCCAGCAGCGTCGGACGGGGCGCTGGGGATACGCAGTATTTT	CASSVGRGAGDTQYF
TRBV10-3	NA	TRBJ2-1	NA	17	TGTGCCATCAGTGAGTCGATACGCAGCGGCTCCTACAATGAGCAGTTCTTC	CAISESIRSGSYNEQFF
TRBV6-2/TRBV6-3	TRBD1	TRBJ2-5	NA	15	TGTGCCAGCAGTCCGGGACAGGTGTACCAAGAGACCCGGTACTTC	CASSPGQVYQETRYF
TRBV11-1	NA	TRBJ2-5	few	14	TGTGCCAGCAGCTTAGTGGTGGGGCAAGAGACCCAGTACTTC	CASSLVVGQETQYF
TRBV20-1	TRBD2	TRBJ2-3	NA	15	TGCAGTGCTAGAGATCCCCGACTAGCTGCAGATACGCAGTATTTT	CSARDPRLAADTQYF
TRBV10-3	NA	TRBJ2-5	NA	13	TGTGCCATCAGTGAGTCCCATAAAGAGACCCAGTACTTC	CAISESHKETQYF
TRBV3-1	TRBD2	TRBJ2-5	NA	17	TGTGCCAGCAGCCACTCTATTAGCGGGGAGAGGGGAGAGACCCAGTACTTC	CASSHSISGERGETQYF
TRBV7-2	NA	TRBJ2-5	few	14	TGTGCCAGCAACCGGAATTTGGGTCCGGCGACCCAGTACTTC	CASNRNLGPATQYF